The entry below describes one T cell receptor beta chain. As yet, its antigen is unknown. The source of the sample is a study of cytomegalovirus exposure and HLA in healthy donors. Whole-study results and caveats: One variant, a missense change in DCLRE1C, was linked in a later analysis to TCR beta V- and J-gene trimming.

A multiplex PCR was run with 60 Vbeta primers and 13 Jbeta primers. TCRdb keeps only in-frame clones here, not all; method: immunoSEQ multiplex PCR. The sample lists 120,000 to 150,000 clones, roughly 79% occurring once. Germline values: CDR1 MNHEY, CDR2 SVGAGI. The CDR3 contains 15 residues. Trimming took 2 bases from V and 2 from J; bases not matched to a gene: 3. This chain connects TRBV6-5 to TRBJ2-3; 8 bases match TRBD2. Sequences were obtained from PBMCs. The sequence derives from a young man in good health and CMV-seronegative. CDR3 sequence: CASSYGGGSTDTQYF. The DNA of the CDR3 is TGTGCCAGCAGTTACGGCGGGGGGTCCACAGATACGCAGTATTTT.